This passage covers 12 T cell receptor beta chains from one sample sequenced in a study of monozygotic twins with inflammatory bowel disease (dated by TCRdb to the late 2010s). The library was prepared using 5' RACE. Instrument used: Illumina HiSeq 2500. TCRdb reprocessed the reads and provides one entry for every CDR3 protein sequence; no DNA is given. For this sample, the table gives just over 300,000 distinct CDR3 sequences. Roughly 5.2% of the sample comes from the top ten. Specimen: blood. These receptors originate from a human donor with ulcerative colitis or Crohn's disease, or a healthy co-twin of an affected twin (not recorded which).

The chain recombines TRBV12-3 or TRBV12-4 with TRBJ1-5. The CDR3 spans 13 residues. The CDR3 is CASSLGINQPQHF.

The chain combines TRBV5-5 with TRBJ2-1. There are 13 residues in the CDR3. Germline V gene sequence: CDR1 SGHKS, CDR2 YYEKEE (reference sequence). This CDR3 reads CASSVDPYNEQFF.

The V call is TRBV5-1, the J call TRBJ2-1; there is no DNA to check the TCRdb D call of TRBD1. The CDR3 consists of 15 residues. Germline V gene sequence: CDR1 SGHRS, CDR2 YFSETQ. CDR3: CASSLKGNGPNEQFF.

The rearrangement links TRBV5-6 to TRBJ1-2. The CDR3 contains 13 residues. The germline V gene encodes CDR1 SGHDT and CDR2 YYEEEE. The CDR3 reads CASSLLENYGYTF.

The chain carries TRBV5-4 and TRBJ1-4; TCRdb selects TRBD1, and the lack of DNA leaves this call unchecked. This CDR3 comprises 12 residues. Germline V gene lookup returns CDR1 SGHNT and CDR2 YYREEE (reference sequence). The CDR3 is CASSLGQGKLFF.

This sequence joins TRBV29-1 and TRBJ2-5; the D gene TCRdb calls, TRBD2, cannot be checked with no DNA. Germline CDR1 is SQVTM and CDR2 is ANQGSEA. The CDR3 totals 12 residues. The CDR3 protein is CSVMWAKETQYF. The full variable domain, in which reference TRBV29-1 and TRBJ2-5 provide the parts outside the CDR3, is SAVISQKPSRDICQRGTSLTIQCQVDSQVTMMFWYRQQPGQSLTLIATANQGSEATYESGFVIDKFPISRPNLTFSTLTVSNMSPEDSSIYLCSVMWAKETQYFGPGTRLLVL.

The chain combines TRBV15 with TRBJ2-7; absent DNA, TCRdb's TRBD1 call cannot be checked. This CDR3 has 13 amino acids. The germline V gene encodes CDR1 LNHNV and CDR2 YYDKDF (reference sequence). The CDR3 here is CATSRRDTYEQYF.

This chain uses TRBV5-6 with TRBJ1-5. CDR3 length: 14 amino acids. From germline, CDR1 is SGHDT and CDR2 YYEEEE. CDR3 sequence reads: CASSSGWSNQPQHF.

This chain joins TRBV27 and TRBJ1-6. The CDR3 covers 12 residues. Germline V gene data show CDR1 as MNHEY and CDR2 as SMNVEV (reference sequence). The CDR3 reads CATGPLDSPLHF.

The rearrangement links TRBV30 to TRBJ2-5. The CDR3 has 12 residues. CDR1 and CDR2 from the germline V gene are GTSNPN and SVGIG (reference sequence). This CDR3 is CAWSVLTETQYF.

The chain links TRBV19 to TRBJ2-3. CDR3 length: 13 amino acids. The V gene's germline CDR1 is LNHDA and CDR2 SQIVND (reference sequence). The CDR3 loop reads CASQMSLTDTQYF.

V gene TRBV4-2 combines with J gene TRBJ2-5. This CDR3 spans 15 amino acids. CDR1 and CDR2 from the germline V gene are LGHNA and YNFKEQ. The CDR3: CASSQDLGTQETQYF.